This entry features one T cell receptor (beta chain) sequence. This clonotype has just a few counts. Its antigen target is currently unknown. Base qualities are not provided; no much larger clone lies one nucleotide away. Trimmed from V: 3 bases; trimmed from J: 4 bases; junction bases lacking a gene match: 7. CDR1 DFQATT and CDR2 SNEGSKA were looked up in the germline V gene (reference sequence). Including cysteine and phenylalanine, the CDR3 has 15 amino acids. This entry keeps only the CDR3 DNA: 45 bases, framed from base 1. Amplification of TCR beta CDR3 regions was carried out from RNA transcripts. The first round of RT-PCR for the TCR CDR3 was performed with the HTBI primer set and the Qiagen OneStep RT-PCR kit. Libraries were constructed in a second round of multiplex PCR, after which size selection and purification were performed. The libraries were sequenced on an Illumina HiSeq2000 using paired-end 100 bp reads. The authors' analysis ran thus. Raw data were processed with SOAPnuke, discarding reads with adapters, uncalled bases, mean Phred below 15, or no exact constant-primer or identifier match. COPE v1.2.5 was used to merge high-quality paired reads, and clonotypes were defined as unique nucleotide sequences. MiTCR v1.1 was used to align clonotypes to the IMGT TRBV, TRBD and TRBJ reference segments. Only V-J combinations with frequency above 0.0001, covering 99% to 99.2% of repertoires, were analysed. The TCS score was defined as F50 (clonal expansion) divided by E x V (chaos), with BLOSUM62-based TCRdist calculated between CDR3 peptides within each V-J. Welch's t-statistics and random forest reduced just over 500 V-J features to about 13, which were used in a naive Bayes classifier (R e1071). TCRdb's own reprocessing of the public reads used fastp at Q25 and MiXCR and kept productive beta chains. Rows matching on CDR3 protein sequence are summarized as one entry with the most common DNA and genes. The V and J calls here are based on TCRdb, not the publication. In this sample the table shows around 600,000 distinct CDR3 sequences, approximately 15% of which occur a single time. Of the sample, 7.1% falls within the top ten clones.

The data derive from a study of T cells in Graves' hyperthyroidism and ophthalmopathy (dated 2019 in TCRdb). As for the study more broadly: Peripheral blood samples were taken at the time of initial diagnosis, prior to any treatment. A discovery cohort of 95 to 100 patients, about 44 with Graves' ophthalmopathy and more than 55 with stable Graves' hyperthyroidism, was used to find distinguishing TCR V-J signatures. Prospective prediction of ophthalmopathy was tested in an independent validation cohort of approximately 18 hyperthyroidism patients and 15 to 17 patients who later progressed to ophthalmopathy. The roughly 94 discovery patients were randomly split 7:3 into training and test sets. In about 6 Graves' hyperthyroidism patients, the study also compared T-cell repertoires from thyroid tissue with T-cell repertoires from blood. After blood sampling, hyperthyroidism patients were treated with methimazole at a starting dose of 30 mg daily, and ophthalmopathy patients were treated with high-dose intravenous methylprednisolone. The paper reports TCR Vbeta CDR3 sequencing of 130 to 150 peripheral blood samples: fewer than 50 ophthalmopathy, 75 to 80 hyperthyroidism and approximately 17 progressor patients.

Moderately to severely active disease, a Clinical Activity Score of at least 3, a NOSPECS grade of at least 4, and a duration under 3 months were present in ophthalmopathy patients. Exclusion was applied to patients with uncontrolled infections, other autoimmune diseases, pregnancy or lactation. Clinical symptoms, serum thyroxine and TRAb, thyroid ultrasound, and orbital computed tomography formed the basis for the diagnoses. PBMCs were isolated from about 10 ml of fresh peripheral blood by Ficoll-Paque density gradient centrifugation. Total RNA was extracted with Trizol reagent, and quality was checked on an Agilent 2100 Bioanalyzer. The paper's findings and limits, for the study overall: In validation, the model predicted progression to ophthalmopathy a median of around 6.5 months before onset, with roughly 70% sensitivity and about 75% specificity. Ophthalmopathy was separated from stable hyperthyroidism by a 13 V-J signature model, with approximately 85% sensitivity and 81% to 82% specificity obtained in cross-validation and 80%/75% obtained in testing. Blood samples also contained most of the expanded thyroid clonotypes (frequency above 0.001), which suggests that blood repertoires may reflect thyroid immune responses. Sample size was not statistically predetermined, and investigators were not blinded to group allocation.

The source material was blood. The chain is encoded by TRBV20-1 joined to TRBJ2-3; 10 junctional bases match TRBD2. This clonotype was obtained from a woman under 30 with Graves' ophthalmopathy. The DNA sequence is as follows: TGCAGTGCTAGTCCTAGCGGGAGTCCGGCAGATACGCAGTATTTT. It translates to CSASPSGSPADTQYF.